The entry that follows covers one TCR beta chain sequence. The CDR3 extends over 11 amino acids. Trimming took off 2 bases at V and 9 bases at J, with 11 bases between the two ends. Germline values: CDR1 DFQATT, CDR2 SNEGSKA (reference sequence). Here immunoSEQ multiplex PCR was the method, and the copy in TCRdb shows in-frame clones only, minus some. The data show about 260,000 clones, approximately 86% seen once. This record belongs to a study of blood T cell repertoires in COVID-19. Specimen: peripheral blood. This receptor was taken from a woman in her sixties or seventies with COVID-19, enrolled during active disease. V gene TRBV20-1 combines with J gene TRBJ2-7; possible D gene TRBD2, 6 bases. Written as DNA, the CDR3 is TGCAGTGCTAGACTTACTAGCACGCAGTACTTC. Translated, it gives CSARLTSTQYF.